Given below is one T cell receptor (beta chain) in context. The antigen is not known. The length of the CDR3 is 15 residues. In germline, CDR1 is SQVTM, CDR2 ANQGSEA. The V and J ends lost 5 bases and 5 bases, in that order; junction bases with no gene match: 13. The time point denotes: week 3, after first cycle of checkpoint inhibitor. Blood was drawn before treatment and at week 3 after checkpoint blockade. The data belong to a study of blood T cell dynamics during melanoma immunotherapy. About the research overall: Standard first-line treatment here was pembrolizumab or nivolumab plus ipilimumab in metastatic melanoma. Study outcomes and limitations: Immune-effector CD8+ cells best matched cell-free DNA CDR3 sequences and were most clonal.

The assay received all extracted DNA from sorted CD8+ subsets. Assay used: immunoSEQ multiplex PCR; TCRdb lists only in-frame clones, some missing. The sample holds over 10,000 clones; about 93% are singletons and the top ten take 0.15% to 0.2%. Material: effector memory CD8+ T cells from blood, obtained from a patient treated with checkpoint blockade. The receptor was derived from a human donor with melanoma. The chain has TRBV29-1 and TRBJ1-1; 8 bases are shared with TRBD1. The CDR3 DNA reads TGCAGCGTTTCCCCCGGACAGGGAAGAGTAACTGAAGCTTTCTTT. This gives the protein CSVSPGQGRVTEAFF.